The 8 T cell receptor beta chains below come from one sample, sequenced in a study of T cell repertoires in cytomegalovirus infection. A single record per CDR3 protein comes from TCRdb applying MiXCR to the reads. The sample shows some 400,000 distinct CDR3 sequences, roughly 31% of them seen only once. The sequenced sample consisted of PBMCs. The origin of the receptors is a human donor in good health (CMV status not recorded). Some clones in this sample may be carry-over from other donors' samples.

This clonotype has a count of ten or more. The chain is built from TRBV7-9 and TRBJ2-2; TRBD1 matches at 8 bases. The CDR3 extends over 17 amino acids. Trimming cost V 2 bases and J 4 bases; bases outside gene matches: 9. Germline CDR1 reads SEHNR; CDR2 reads FQNEAQ (reference sequence). CDR3 sequence: CASSLPDRGLFTGELFF. DNA for the CDR3: TGTGCCAGCAGCTTACCCGACAGGGGTCTCTTCACCGGGGAGCTGTTTTTT.

This clonotype was found a few times. The V gene is TRBV14, the J gene TRBJ2-1, with D possibly being TRBD2 (5 bases). CDR1 and CDR2 (germline): SGHDN, FVKESK. The CDR3 totals 13 residues. Trimming cost V 4 bases and J 9 bases, with 13 bases left between them. This CDR3 is CASSPTRLGEQFF. As DNA, the CDR3 is TGTGCCAGCAGCCCCACTAGACTCGGTGAGCAGTTCTTC.

The rearrangement uses TRBV9 and TRBJ2-3; TRBD2 agrees at 14 bases. J gave up 7 bases and V 4 bases, and 8 bases lay outside the gene matches. The CDR3 spans 16 residues. CDR1 is SGDLS and CDR2 is YYNGEE in the germline V gene. For the CDR3, the DNA is TGTGCCAGCAGCTGGACTAGCGGGGGGCCCACTTATACGCAGTATTTT. Translating gives CASSWTSGGPTYTQYF. Filled out from reference TRBV9 and TRBJ2-3, the complete variable domain reads DSGVTQTPKHLITATGQRVTLRCSPRSGDLSVYWYQQSLDQGLQFLIQYYNGEERAKGNILERFSAQQFPDLHSELNLSSLELGDSALYFCASSWTSGGPTYTQYFGPGTRLTVL.

This clonotype was counted a few times. The chain couples TRBV6-5 to TRBJ2-7; 9 positions agree with TRBD2. The V gene end was trimmed by 5 bases and the J gene end by 0 bases; junction bases not matched to a gene: 8. The germline V gene encodes CDR1 MNHEY and CDR2 SVGAGI. This CDR3 has 16 amino acids. This CDR3 is CASSRQTSGSSYEQYF. For the CDR3, the DNA is TGTGCCAGCAGTCGCCAGACTAGCGGAAGCTCCTACGAGCAGTACTTC.

A note on this clonotype: No conserved phenylalanine or tryptophan ends this CDR3, so it is likely a read error. The DNA is omitted, as the CDR3 cannot be located on it reliably, and the CDR3 follows TCRdb's listing. The CDR3 is CASSLGRGAPQEPQSC. This chain joins TRBV7-2 and TRBJ2-5; TRBD1 is taken as the D call from the table, unchecked against the DNA. The CDR3 extends over 16 residues, inclusive of both ends. CDR1 is SGHTA, CDR2 FQGNSA, per germline.

This clonotype was counted many times. V and J are TRBV7-2 and TRBJ2-2; the D gene is possibly TRBD2 (6 bases). V was shortened by 5 bases and J by 7 bases, with 14 bases between the two germline ends. Germline values: CDR1 SGHTA, CDR2 FQGNSA. The CDR3 loop spans 14 amino acids. The CDR3, as DNA: TGTGCCAGCAGCCGGGACTTCTCATTCGGGGAGCTGTTTTTT. As protein: CASSRDFSFGELFF.

A remark on this clonotype: One end of the junction does not line up with germline, which may come from a read error. The V call is TRBV6-5, the J call TRBJ1-2; the D gene is possibly TRBD1 (6 bases). Germline CDR1 is MNHEY and CDR2 is SVGAGI. The length of the CDR3 is 15 residues. CDR3 nucleotide sequence: TGTGCCAGCATCCACCTGGGGCAGGGGCTATATGTCTACACCTTC. It encodes CASIHLGQGLYVYTF.

This clonotype has only a few counts. V and J are TRBV25-1 and TRBJ1-2; 8 bases agree with TRBD1. Germline V gives CDR1 MGHDK, CDR2 SYGVNS. V dropped 3 bases and J dropped 8; count of bases not matched to a gene: 8. There are 14 residues in the CDR3. For the CDR3, the DNA is TGTGCCAGCAGTGAGCCCGGACAGGGTGAGGGCTACACCTTC. Translating gives CASSEPGQGEGYTF.